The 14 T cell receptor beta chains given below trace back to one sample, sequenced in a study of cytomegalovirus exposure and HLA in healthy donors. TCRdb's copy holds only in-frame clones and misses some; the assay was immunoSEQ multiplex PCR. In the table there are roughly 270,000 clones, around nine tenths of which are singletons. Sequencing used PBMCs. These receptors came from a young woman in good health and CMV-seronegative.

CDR3 loop: CASSPSRGAIVRAGANVLTF. The CDR3 nucleotides are TGTGCCAGTAGCCCCAGCCGGGGGGCCATAGTAAGGGCTGGGGCCAACGTCCTGACTTTC. This chain connects TRBV19 to TRBJ2-6; D possibly corresponds to TRBD2 (7 bases). CDR1 is LNHDA and CDR2 is SQIVND in the germline V gene (reference sequence). The CDR3 covers 20 residues. The ends were cut back, 6 bases at V and 2 bases at J, with 26 bases in the middle.

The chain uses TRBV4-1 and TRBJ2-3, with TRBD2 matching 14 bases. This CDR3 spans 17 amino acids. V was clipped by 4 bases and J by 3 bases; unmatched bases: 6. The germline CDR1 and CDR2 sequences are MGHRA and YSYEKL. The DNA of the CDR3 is TGCGCCAGCAGCCCGGGACTAGCGGGAGCGGTAACAGATACGCAGTATTTT. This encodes CASSPGLAGAVTDTQYF.

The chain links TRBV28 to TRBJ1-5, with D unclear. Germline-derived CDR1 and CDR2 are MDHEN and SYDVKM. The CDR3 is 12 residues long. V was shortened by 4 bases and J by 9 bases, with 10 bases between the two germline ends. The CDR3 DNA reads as TGTGCCAGCAGTTCCCCTTCCCTGCCCCAGCATTTT. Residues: CASSSPSLPQHF.

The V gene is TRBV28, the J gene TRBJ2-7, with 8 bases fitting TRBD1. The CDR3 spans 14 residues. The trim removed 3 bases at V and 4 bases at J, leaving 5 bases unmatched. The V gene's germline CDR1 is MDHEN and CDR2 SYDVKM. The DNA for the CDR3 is TGTGCCAGCAGTTTGGGGACAGGTATATACGAGCAGTACTTC. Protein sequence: CASSLGTGIYEQYF.

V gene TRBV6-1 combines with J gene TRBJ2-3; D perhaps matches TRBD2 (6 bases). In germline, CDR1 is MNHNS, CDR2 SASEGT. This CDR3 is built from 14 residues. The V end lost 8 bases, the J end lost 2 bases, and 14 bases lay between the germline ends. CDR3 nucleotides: TGTGCCAGCGCCGTTAGCGGAACCACAGATACGCAGTATTTT. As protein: CASAVSGTTDTQYF.

DNA of the CDR3: TGTGCCAGCAGTTTGTCAGGGTTCTACGAGCAGTACTTC. It encodes CASSLSGFYEQYF. The chain has TRBV28 and TRBJ2-7; D is possibly TRBD1 (5 bases). Trimming left V 3 bases short and J 3 bases short, with 9 bases between. This CDR3 is built from 13 residues. Germline V gene lookup returns CDR1 MDHEN and CDR2 SYDVKM.

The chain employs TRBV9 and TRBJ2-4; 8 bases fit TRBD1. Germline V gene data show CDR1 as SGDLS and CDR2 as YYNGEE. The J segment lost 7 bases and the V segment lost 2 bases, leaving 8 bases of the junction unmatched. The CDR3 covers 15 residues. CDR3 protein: CASSVGTGVLNIQYF. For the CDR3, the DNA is TGTGCCAGCAGCGTGGGGACAGGAGTCTTGAACATTCAGTACTTC.

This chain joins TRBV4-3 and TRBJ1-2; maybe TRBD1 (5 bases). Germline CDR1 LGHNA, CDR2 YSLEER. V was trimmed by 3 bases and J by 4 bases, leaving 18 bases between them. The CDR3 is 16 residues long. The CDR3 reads CASSQGGERSLYGYTF. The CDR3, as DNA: TGCGCCAGCAGCCAGGGAGGGGAAAGAAGTCTCTATGGCTACACCTTC.

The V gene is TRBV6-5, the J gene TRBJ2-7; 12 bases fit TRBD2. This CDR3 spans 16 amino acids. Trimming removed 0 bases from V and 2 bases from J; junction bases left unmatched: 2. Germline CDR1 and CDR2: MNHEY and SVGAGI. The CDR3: CASSYSTSGGTYEQYF. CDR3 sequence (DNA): TGTGCCAGCAGTTACTCAACTAGCGGGGGGACCTACGAGCAGTACTTC.

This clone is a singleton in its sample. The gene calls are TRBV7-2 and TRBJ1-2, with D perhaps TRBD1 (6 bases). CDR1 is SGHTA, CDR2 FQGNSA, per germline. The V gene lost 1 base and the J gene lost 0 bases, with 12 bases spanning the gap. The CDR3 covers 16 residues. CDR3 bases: TGTGCCAGCAGCTTAGAACAGGGCGGCACTAACTATGGCTACACCTTC. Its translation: CASSLEQGGTNYGYTF. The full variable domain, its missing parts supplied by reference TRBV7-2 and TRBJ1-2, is GAGVSQSPSNKVTEKGKDVELRCDPISGHTALYWYRQSLGQGLEFLIYFQGNSAPDKSGLPSDRFSAERTGGSVSTLTIQRTQQEDSAVYLCASSLEQGGTNYGYTFGSGTRLTVV.

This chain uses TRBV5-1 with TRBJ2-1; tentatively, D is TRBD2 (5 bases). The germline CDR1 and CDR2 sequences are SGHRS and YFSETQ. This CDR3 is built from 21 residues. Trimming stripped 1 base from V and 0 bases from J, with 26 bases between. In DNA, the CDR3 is TGCGCCAGCAGCTTGTACGCTAGGACTTCACCCTTCAGACACTCCTACAATGAGCAGTTCTTC. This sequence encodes CASSLYARTSPFRHSYNEQFF.

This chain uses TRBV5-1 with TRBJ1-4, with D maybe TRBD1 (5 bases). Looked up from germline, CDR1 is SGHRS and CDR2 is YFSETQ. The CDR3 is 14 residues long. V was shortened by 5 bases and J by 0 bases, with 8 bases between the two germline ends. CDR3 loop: CASRGGATNEKLFF. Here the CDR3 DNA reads TGCGCCAGCAGGGGGGGAGCAACTAATGAAAAACTGTTTTTT.

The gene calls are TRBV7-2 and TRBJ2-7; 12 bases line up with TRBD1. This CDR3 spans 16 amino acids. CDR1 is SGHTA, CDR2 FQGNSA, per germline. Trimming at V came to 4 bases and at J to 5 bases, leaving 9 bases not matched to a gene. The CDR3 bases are TGTGCCAGCAGCTCAAGAACCGGGACAGGGGGCCACGAGCAGTACTTC. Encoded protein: CASSSRTGTGGHEQYF. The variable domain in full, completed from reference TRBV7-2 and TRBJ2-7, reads GAGVSQSPSNKVTEKGKDVELRCDPISGHTALYWYRQSLGQGLEFLIYFQGNSAPDKSGLPSDRFSAERTGGSVSTLTIQRTQQEDSAVYLCASSSRTGTGGHEQYFGPGTRLTVT.

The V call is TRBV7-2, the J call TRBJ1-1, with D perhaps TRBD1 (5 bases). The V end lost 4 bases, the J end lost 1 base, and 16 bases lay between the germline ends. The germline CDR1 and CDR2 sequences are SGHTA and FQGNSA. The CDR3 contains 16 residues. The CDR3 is CASSYDGQIGNTEAFF. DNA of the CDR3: TGTGCCAGCAGCTATGACGGACAAATAGGGAACACTGAAGCTTTCTTT.